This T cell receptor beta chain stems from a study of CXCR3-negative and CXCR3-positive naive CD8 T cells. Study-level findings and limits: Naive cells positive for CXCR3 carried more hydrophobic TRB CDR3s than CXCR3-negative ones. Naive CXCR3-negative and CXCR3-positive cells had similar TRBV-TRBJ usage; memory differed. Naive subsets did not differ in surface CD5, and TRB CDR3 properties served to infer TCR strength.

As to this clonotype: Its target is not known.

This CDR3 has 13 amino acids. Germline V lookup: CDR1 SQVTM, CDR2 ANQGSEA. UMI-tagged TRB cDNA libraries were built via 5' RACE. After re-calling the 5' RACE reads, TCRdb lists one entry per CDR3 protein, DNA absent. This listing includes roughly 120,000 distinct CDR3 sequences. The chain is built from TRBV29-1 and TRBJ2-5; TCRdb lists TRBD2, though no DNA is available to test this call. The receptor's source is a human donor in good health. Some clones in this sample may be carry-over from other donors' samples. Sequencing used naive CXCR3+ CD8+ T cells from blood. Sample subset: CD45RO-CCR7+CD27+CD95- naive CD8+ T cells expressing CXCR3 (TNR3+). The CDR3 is CSVERQEFETQYF.